Listed here are 2 T cell receptor beta chains from one sample, sequenced in a study of T cell responses to AZD1222 COVID-19 vaccine. Assay: immunoSEQ multiplex PCR; the TCRdb copy retains only in-frame clones and omits some. Among some 150,000 clones listed, more than 70% were seen once. The input for sequencing was peripheral blood, taken 28 days after the second AZD1222 dose. These receptors came from an adult who received the AZD1222 COVID-19 vaccine.

J is TRBJ1-1 and V is TRBV6-5; TRBD1 aligns across 11 bases. Trimming removed 6 bases from V and 5 bases from J; junction bases left unmatched: 5. The CDR3 totals 14 residues. The germline V gene encodes CDR1 MNHEY and CDR2 SVGAGI. CDR3 amino acids: CASSQGTGGTEAFF. CDR3 DNA: TGTGCCAGCAGCCAAGGGACAGGGGGGACTGAAGCTTTCTTT.

This sequence joins TRBV25-1 and TRBJ2-6; 11 bases are a match to TRBD1. V was clipped by 2 bases and J by 4 bases; unmatched bases: 7. This CDR3 region has 18 residues. Germline V gene sequence: CDR1 MGHDK, CDR2 SYGVNS. In DNA form, the CDR3 reads TGTGCCAGCAGTGAAACAGGACAGGGGGCGAAAGGGGCCAACGTCCTGACTTTC. Translation gives CASSETGQGAKGANVLTF.